The source of this T cell receptor beta chain is a study of blood T cell repertoires in COVID-19. This CDR3 spans 13 amino acids. CDR1 is SNHLY, CDR2 FYNNEI, per germline. V was pared by 8 bases and J by 1 base, with 9 bases between. This table comes from immunoSEQ multiplex PCR, and its TCRdb copy is limited to in-frame clones, with some not included. The sample has some 290,000 clones, about 86% seen once; the top ten hold less than 4%. The rearrangement uses TRBV2 and TRBJ1-3; D uncertain. The sample taken for sequencing was peripheral blood. This clonotype originated in a man between 18 and 35 years old with active or convalescent COVID-19. CDR3 sequence (DNA): TGTGCCAGCGGGAGGGAATCTGGAAACACCATATATTTT. Its protein is CASGRESGNTIYF. Based on the CDR3 plus reference TRBV2 and TRBJ1-3, the full variable domain is EPEVTQTPSHQVTQMGQEVILRCVPISNHLYFYWYRQILGQKVEFLVSFYNNEISEKSEIFDDQFSVERPDGSNFTLKIRSTKLEDSAMYFCASGRESGNTIYFGEGSWLTVV.